The rows below give T cell receptor beta chains drawn from one sample of a study of beta chain features in type 1 diabetes. Sequencing used immunoSEQ multiplex PCR; TCRdb keeps in-frame clones, though not all of them. Here the sample spans hundreds of thousands of clones, 30% being singletons. The specimen sequenced was naive CD4+ T cells from blood. The receptors here all came from a man aged 18 to 29 in good health. CDR3s include the opening cysteine and the closing phenylalanine or tryptophan. Fields, in order: V gene, J gene, D gene, clone size, CDR3 protein, CDR3 DNA. A D gene is named only where the DNA matches it firmly. Size tells how often a clone was seen (once, few, many) or the class of an expanded clone, and some rows leave it out.

TRBV10-3	TRBJ2-5	NA	NA	CAISAPGGSQETQYF	TGTGCCATCAGTGCCCCCGGGGGCTCTCAAGAGACCCAGTACTTC
TRBV30	TRBJ2-7	TRBD2	NA	CAWSPTLAGVGEQYF	TGTGCCTGGAGTCCGACTCTAGCGGGAGTGGGGGAGCAGTACTTC
TRBV15	TRBJ2-1	TRBD2	NA	CATSRAGTSDDEQFF	TGTGCCACCAGCAGAGCCGGGACTAGCGACGATGAGCAGTTCTTC
TRBV7-8	TRBJ2-3	TRBD2	NA	CASSLETSGRLSTDTQYF	TGTGCCAGCAGCTTAGAGACTAGCGGGAGATTAAGCACAGATACGCAGTATTTT
TRBV11-2	TRBJ2-7	NA	NA	CASSLGLLSYEQYF	TGTGCCAGCAGCTTGGGACTGCTCTCCTACGAGCAGTACTTC
TRBV6-5	TRBJ1-2	NA	NA	CASSYSTPQNFTF	TGTGCCAGCAGTTATAGTACGCCGCAGAATTTCACCTTC
TRBV30	TRBJ2-2	NA	few	CACDQNTGELFF	TGTGCCTGTGACCAAAACACCGGGGAGCTGTTTTTT
TRBV7-8	TRBJ2-3	NA	NA	CASSLGGFGTDTQYF	TGTGCCAGCAGCTTAGGGGGGTTCGGCACAGATACGCAGTATTTT
TRBV10-3	TRBJ2-2	NA	NA	CAISDRTGELFF	TGTGCCATCAGTGATCGTACCGGGGAGCTGTTTTTT
TRBV7-3	TRBJ2-3	NA	NA	CASSLSVTDTQYF	TGTGCCAGCAGTCTCAGCGTGACAGATACGCAGTATTTT
TRBV7-2	TRBJ2-3	TRBD2	NA	CASSLLAGSTDTQYF	TGTGCCAGCAGCTTACTAGCGGGGAGCACAGATACGCAGTATTTT
TRBV30	TRBJ2-5	NA	NA	CAWSVGGGLETQYF	TGTGCCTGGAGTGTTGGAGGGGGATTAGAGACCCAGTACTTC
TRBV5-6	TRBJ2-3	TRBD1	once	CASRATGRYTDTQYF	TGTGCCAGCAGAGCGACAGGGCGATACACAGATACGCAGTATTTT
TRBV30	TRBJ2-3	TRBD1	few	CAWKGGRADTQYF	TGTGCCTGGAAAGGGGGCCGTGCAGATACGCAGTATTTT
TRBV30	TRBJ2-7	NA	few	CAWSAGIDEQYF	TGTGCCTGGTCCGCGGGAATCGACGAGCAGTACTTC
TRBV30	TRBJ1-2	NA	NA	CAWRQKGVYGYTF	TGTGCCTGGAGACAAAAGGGAGTCTATGGCTACACCTTC
TRBV9	TRBJ2-1	TRBD2	NA	CASSVSGTSGYNEQFF	TGTGCCAGCAGCGTATCCGGGACTAGCGGATACAATGAGCAGTTCTTC
TRBV7-2	TRBJ2-5	NA	NA	CASSLSLTQETQYF	TGTGCCAGCAGCTTATCCCTTACACAAGAGACCCAGTACTTC
TRBV7-9	TRBJ2-7	NA	few	CASRGRTDSYEQYF	TGTGCCAGCAGAGGGCGGACGGACTCCTACGAGCAGTACTTC
TRBV7-6	TRBJ2-7	NA	few	CASSLAGDYEQYF	TGTGCCAGCAGCTTAGCTGGGGACTACGAGCAGTACTTC
TRBV7-9	TRBJ2-7	NA	NA	CASRSPGDHEQYF	TGTGCCAGCAGGTCACCGGGAGACCACGAGCAGTACTTC
TRBV19	TRBJ1-2	TRBD1	NA	CASSRDRSYGYTF	TGTGCCAGTAGTCGGGACAGGAGCTATGGCTACACCTTC
TRBV15	TRBJ2-5	TRBD1	NA	CATSSQDRAFGTQYF	TGTGCCACCAGCAGCCAGGACAGGGCATTTGGGACCCAGTACTTC
TRBV30	TRBJ1-2	NA	NA	CAWRGFGYTF	TGTGCCTGGCGTGGGTTTGGCTACACCTTC
TRBV4-1	TRBJ1-4	NA	NA	CASSHVSPATNEKLFF	TGCGCCAGCAGCCATGTTAGTCCGGCAACTAATGAAAAACTGTTTTTT